A single sample gave rise to the 16 T cell receptor beta chains below, sequenced in a study of early T cells in non-severe SARS-CoV-2 infection. TCRdb recomputed calls from the 5' RACE reads with MiXCR, one row per CDR3 protein. The sample gives fewer than 85,000 distinct CDR3 sequences, approximately 11% of which show up once; around 11% is in the top ten. The sequencing here drew on whole blood, taken at baseline. The receptors were sampled from an adult who was a healthcare worker with PCR-confirmed SARS-CoV-2 infection or an uninfected control (not recorded which).

This clonotype was seen a handful of times. The CDR3 DNA follows: TGTGCCAGCAGAGGGGTCGGGGACTCAAACACTGAAGCTTTCTTT. As protein: CASRGVGDSNTEAFF. V is TRBV6-6 and J is TRBJ1-1, with D possibly TRBD1 on 5 matching bases. Trimming took 6 bases from V and 2 from J, leaving 16 bases between them. The CDR3 spans 15 residues. The germline V gene encodes CDR1 MNHNY and CDR2 SVGAGI (reference sequence).

The V call is TRBV7-2, the J call TRBJ2-1, with D perhaps matching TRBD2 (5 bases). The germline gives CDR1 SGHTA, CDR2 FQGNSA. V lost 1 base to trimming and J lost 2 bases, with 9 bases between them. The CDR3 has 15 residues. CDR3 amino acids: CASSLEGEPYNEQFF. CDR3 in DNA: TGTGCCAGCAGCTTAGAGGGAGAACCCTACAATGAGCAGTTCTTC.

The chain joins TRBV5-1 to TRBJ1-4; the match to TRBD1 covers 9 bases. V trimming: 2 bases; J trimming: 2 bases; junction bases outside the gene matches: 4. The CDR3 is 16 residues long. Germline-derived CDR1 and CDR2 are SGHRS and YFSETQ. The CDR3 DNA sequence: TGCGCCAGCAGCTTAACAGGGGGCAGGACTAATGAAAAACTGTTTTTT. It is translated as CASSLTGGRTNEKLFF.

Ten or more counts support this clonotype. The chain links TRBV14 to TRBJ2-1; TRBD1 is a possible D gene (6 bases). CDR3 length: 15 residues. Trimming took 1 base from V and 7 from J, leaving 14 bases between them. Germline loops: CDR1 SGHDN, CDR2 FVKESK. CDR3 residues: CASSQGWGPGNEQFF. CDR3 coding DNA: TGTGCCAGCAGCCAAGGATGGGGGCCCGGGAATGAGCAGTTCTTC.

This clonotype was seen repeatedly, ten times or more. This chain links TRBV11-3 with TRBJ2-3, with 8 bases fitting TRBD1. Trimming at V came to 5 bases and at J to 4 bases, leaving 2 bases not matched to a gene. The CDR3 covers 13 residues. Germline CDR1 reads SGHNT; CDR2 reads YENEEA. This chain's CDR3 is CASSGQGPDTQYF. The CDR3 DNA reads as TGTGCCAGCAGCGGACAGGGACCAGATACGCAGTATTTT. Combining the CDR3 with reference TRBV11-3 and TRBJ2-3 gives the whole variable domain EAGVVQSPRYKIIEKKQPVAFWCNPISGHNTLYWYLQNLGQGPELLIRYENEEAVDDSQLPKDRFSAERLKGVDSTLKIQPAELGDSAVYLCASSGQGPDTQYFGPGTRLTVL.

This clonotype was detected many times. The chain is built from TRBV12-3 or TRBV12-4 and TRBJ2-1; 7 positions match TRBD1. This CDR3 has 13 amino acids. Trimming cost V 6 bases and J 8 bases; bases outside gene matches: 7. The DNA of the CDR3 is TGTGCCAGCAGGATGACAGGGCGGGATGAGCAGTTCTTC. Its protein is CASRMTGRDEQFF.

V usage is TRBV11-1 and J usage is TRBJ2-2; D is perhaps TRBD1 (6 bases). Germline values: CDR1 SGHAT, CDR2 FQDESV (reference sequence). Trimming left V 5 bases short and J 4 bases short, with 14 bases between. This CDR3 is built from 15 residues. The CDR3: CASSQAQGTTGELFF. The CDR3 region has the DNA TGTGCCAGCAGCCAAGCCCAGGGGACCACCGGGGAGCTGTTTTTT.

The rearrangement joins TRBV20-1 to TRBJ2-1; TRBD2 aligns across 7 bases. The ends lost 0 bases at V and 8 bases at J; junction bases unmatched: 13. Germline V gene data show CDR1 as DFQATT and CDR2 as SNEGSKA (reference sequence). The CDR3 spans 16 residues. The CDR3 coding sequence is TGCAGTGCTAGAGATCGCCGGGCAGTAGGACTAGATGAGCAGTTCTTC. Protein: CSARDRRAVGLDEQFF.

This clonotype has just a few counts. CDR3 residues: CASSSVLNTEAFF. For the CDR3, the DNA is TGTGCCAGCAGCTCCGTCCTGAACACTGAAGCTTTCTTT. This chain joins TRBV7-9 and TRBJ1-1; D gene unclear. CDR3 length equals 13 residues. Between the trimmed V and J ends, which lost 4 bases and 0 bases, there was a span of 6 bases. Germline CDR1 reads SEHNR; CDR2 reads FQNEAQ (reference sequence).

In its sample, this clonotype was seen a few times. The chain uses TRBV7-3 and TRBJ2-6; D remains ambiguous. Looked up from germline, CDR1 is SGHTA and CDR2 is FQGTGA. The CDR3 runs 15 residues. Trimming stripped 2 bases from V and 2 bases from J, with 7 bases between. As DNA, the CDR3 is TGTGCCAGCAGCTTAGGGCGCACTGGGGCCAACGTCCTGACTTTC. The encoded protein is CASSLGRTGANVLTF. The full variable domain, rest sourced from reference TRBV7-3 and TRBJ2-6, is GAGVSQTPSNKVTEKGKYVELRCDPISGHTALYWYRQSLGQGPEFLIYFQGTGAADDSGLPNDRFFAVRPEGSVSTLKIQRTERGDSAVYLCASSLGRTGANVLTFGAGSRLTVL.

This clonotype was recorded a few times. This chain joins TRBV12-3 or TRBV12-4 and TRBJ2-2; D gene ambiguous. The CDR3 is made up of 14 amino acids. The V end was cut by 2 bases, the J end by 5 bases, with 9 bases between. CDR3 loop: CASSLTRQTGELFF. The CDR3 DNA is TGTGCCAGCAGTTTAACCCGGCAAACCGGGGAGCTGTTTTTT.

A few counts support this clonotype. The chain recombines TRBV11-2 with TRBJ2-1, with 11 bases fitting TRBD2. The CDR3 is 17 residues long. The V gene end was trimmed by 1 base and the J gene end by 1 base; junction bases not matched to a gene: 3. Germline loops: CDR1 SGHAT, CDR2 FQNNGV. CDR3 sequence: CASSLALAGGSYNEQFF. In nucleotides, the CDR3 is TGTGCCAGCAGCTTAGCTCTAGCGGGGGGATCCTACAATGAGCAGTTCTTC.

This chain joins TRBV6-2 or TRBV6-3 and TRBJ1-1; perhaps TRBD1 as D (5 bases). The V gene lost 8 bases and the J gene lost 8 bases, with 15 bases spanning the gap. The germline V gene has CDR1 MNHEY and CDR2 SVGEGT. This CDR3 spans 12 amino acids. The CDR3 sequence is CASCRVGVEAFF. In DNA form, the CDR3 reads TGTGCCAGCTGCAGGGTAGGGGTAGAAGCTTTCTTT.

This clonotype was picked up many times. The chain is built from TRBV12-3 or TRBV12-4 and TRBJ2-3, with 8 nucleotides matching TRBD2. V dropped 2 bases and J dropped 6; count of bases not matched to a gene: 7. CDR3 size: 15 residues. The CDR3 here is CASSLQRGGLDTQYF. Here the CDR3 DNA reads TGTGCCAGCAGTTTACAACGGGGGGGCCTTGATACGCAGTATTTT.

V is TRBV29-1 and J is TRBJ2-1; D gene ambiguous. The CDR3 consists of 9 residues. V dropped 7 bases and J dropped 5 bases, with 3 bases sitting between them. Germline CDR1 and CDR2: SQVTM and ANQGSEA. DNA of the CDR3: TGCAGCGCGGACAATGAGCAGTTCTTC. Translated: CSADNEQFF.

This clonotype was seen a handful of times. The V and J genes are TRBV12-3 or TRBV12-4 and TRBJ2-1; D could derive from TRBD1 or TRBD2 (7 bases each). The CDR3 is made up of 15 amino acids. Trimming stripped 3 bases from V and 8 bases from J, with 17 bases between. Here the CDR3 reads CASSFGRGGMDEQFF. For the CDR3, the DNA is TGTGCCAGCAGTTTTGGCAGGGGGGGTATGGATGAGCAGTTCTTC.